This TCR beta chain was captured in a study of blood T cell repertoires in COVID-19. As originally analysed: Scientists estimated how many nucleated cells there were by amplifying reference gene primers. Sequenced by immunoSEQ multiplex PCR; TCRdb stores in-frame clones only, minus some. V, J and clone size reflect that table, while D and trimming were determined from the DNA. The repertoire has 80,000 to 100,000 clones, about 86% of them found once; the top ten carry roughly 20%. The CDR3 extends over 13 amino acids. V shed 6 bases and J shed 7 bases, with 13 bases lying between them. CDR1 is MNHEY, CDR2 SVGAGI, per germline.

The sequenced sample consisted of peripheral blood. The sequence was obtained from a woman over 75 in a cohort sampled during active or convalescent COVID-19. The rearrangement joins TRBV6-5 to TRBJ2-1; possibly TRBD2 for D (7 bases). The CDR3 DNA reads TGTGCCAGCAGGGGACAAGCGGGGAATGAGCAGTTCTTC. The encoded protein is CASRGQAGNEQFF.